These T cell receptor beta chains were read from a single sample in a study of cytomegalovirus exposure and HLA in healthy donors. Repertoires were generated with immunoSEQ multiplex PCR, while TCRdb's copy carries only in-frame clones and drops some. Here the sample spans some 250,000 clones, about 90% being singletons. Sample: PBMCs. The receptor source for this set is a woman aged 25 to 45 in good health and CMV-seropositive. Both conserved end residues are part of each CDR3. Each record gives: D gene, J gene, CDR3 length, V gene, clone size, CDR3 protein, CDR3 DNA. The D gene is left open where the match is weak. A row's size may be missing; if present it is once, few, many or a size class.

>.|TRBJ2-7|13|TRBV7-6|many
CASSPRLDYEQYF
TGTGCCAGCAGCCCCCGACTCGACTACGAGCAGTACTTC
>.|TRBJ2-4|16|TRBV11-2|.
CASSPGDKGYRNIQYF
TGTGCCAGCAGCCCTGGGGACAAAGGGTATAGGAACATTCAGTACTTC
>TRBD1|TRBJ1-2|14|TRBV6-4|.
CASRPTGEGYGYTF
TGTGCCAGCAGACCGACAGGGGAAGGGTATGGCTACACCTTC
>TRBD1|TRBJ2-7|14|TRBV7-2|.
CASSYRQGPYEQYF
TGTGCCAGCAGTTACCGACAGGGACCCTACGAGCAGTACTTC
>TRBD2|TRBJ2-1|15|TRBV9|.
CASSVDGTSFTEQFF
TGTGCCAGCAGCGTAGATGGGACTAGCTTCACTGAGCAGTTCTTC
>TRBD2|TRBJ2-7|15|TRBV9|.
CASSVEGSGNYEQYF
TGTGCCAGCAGCGTAGAGGGTAGCGGGAACTACGAGCAGTACTTC
>TRBD1|TRBJ1-4|13|TRBV6-1|.
CASNFGQDGKLFF
TGTGCCAGCAACTTCGGACAGGATGGAAAACTGTTTTTT
>.|TRBJ2-1|16|TRBV6-5|.
CASSYDAGGVGNEQFF
TGTGCCAGCAGTTACGATGCTGGGGGCGTAGGCAATGAGCAGTTCTTC
>.|TRBJ2-7|11|TRBV20-1|.
CSARGLFEQYF
TGCAGTGCTAGGGGGCTTTTCGAGCAGTACTTC
>.|TRBJ2-3|13|TRBV2|few
CAPTGGSTDTQYF
TGTGCCCCCACTGGCGGTAGCACAGATACGCAGTATTTT
>TRBD1|TRBJ2-7|14|TRBV28|few
CASSAGTGPYEQYF
TGTGCCAGCAGTGCCGGGACAGGGCCCTACGAGCAGTACTTC
>.|TRBJ2-3|15|TRBV5-1|.
CASTHRGGITDTQYF
TGCGCCAGCACTCACAGGGGGGGGATCACAGATACGCAGTATTTT
>TRBD2|TRBJ2-3|15|TRBV9|.
CASSILAGSTDTQYF
TGTGCCAGCAGCATCCTAGCGGGGAGCACAGATACGCAGTATTTT
>.|TRBJ1-5|16|TRBV27|.
CASSTSGLLSNQPQHF
TGTGCCAGCAGTACATCAGGACTGCTGAGCAATCAGCCCCAGCATTTT
>.|TRBJ2-1|16|TRBV7-9|.
CASSHSLGGSYNEQFF
TGTGCCAGCAGCCACTCTTTAGGGGGATCCTACAATGAGCAGTTCTTC
>TRBD1|TRBJ2-5|16|TRBV5-1|.
CASSFWTDRAQETQYF
TGCGCCAGCAGCTTCTGGACAGACAGGGCACAAGAGACCCAGTACTTC
>.|TRBJ1-5|15|TRBV28|.
CASSLATDLNQPQHF
TGTGCCAGCAGTTTGGCGACAGACCTCAATCAGCCCCAGCATTTT
>.|TRBJ2-7|11|TRBV6-5|.
CASSRGYEQYF
TGTGCCAGCAGTAGGGGCTACGAGCAGTACTTC
>.|TRBJ2-1|15|TRBV15|.
CATSSSSEPYNEQFF
TGTGCCACCAGCAGTTCTAGCGAACCCTACAATGAGCAGTTCTTC
>.|TRBJ2-1|15|TRBV4-1|.
CASSQEVSSYNEQFF
TGCGCCAGCAGCCAAGAAGTGAGCTCCTACAATGAGCAGTTCTTC
>.|TRBJ1-2|13|TRBV5-5|.
CASSLGSSYGYTF
TGTGCCAGCAGCCTGGGGAGTAGCTATGGCTACACCTTC
>.|TRBJ1-4|15|TRBV25-1|.
CASSEPRGGGEKLFF
TGTGCCAGCAGTGAACCCAGGGGTGGGGGTGAAAAACTGTTTTTT
>TRBD2|TRBJ2-7|14|TRBV18|.
CASSPGTSAYEQYF
TGTGCCAGCTCACCCGGGACTAGCGCCTACGAGCAGTACTTC
>TRBD2|TRBJ2-7|15|TRBV6-5|.
CASSSGTSGSYEQYF
TGTGCCAGCAGCTCCGGGACTAGCGGCTCCTACGAGCAGTACTTC
>TRBD1|TRBJ1-1|14|TRBV7-9|.
CASSLLQGSTEAFF
TGTGCCAGCAGCTTATTACAGGGGAGCACTGAAGCTTTCTTT
>TRBD2|TRBJ2-4|14|TRBV19|many
CASRPREGTNIQYF
TGTGCCAGTAGGCCTCGGGAGGGTACCAACATTCAGTACTTC
>.|TRBJ2-1|16|TRBV7-6|.
CASSPGESRGYNEQFF
TGTGCCAGCAGCCCCGGTGAAAGTAGGGGGTACAATGAGCAGTTCTTC
>.|TRBJ2-3|16|TRBV21-1|.
CASSKSQGMGTDTQYF
TGTGCCAGCAGCAAAAGTCAGGGGATGGGCACAGATACGCAGTATTTT
>.|TRBJ2-7|13|TRBV10-2|.
CASSPQETTRQYF
TGCGCCAGCAGCCCCCAGGAGACTACGAGGCAGTACTTC
>TRBD2|TRBJ2-3|16|TRBV7-9|.
CASSRPGLAGGDTQYF
TGTGCCAGCAGCCGCCCGGGACTAGCGGGAGGGGATACGCAGTATTTT